These 28 T cell receptor beta chains share one sample of origin, sequenced in a study of T cells after yellow fever vaccination. TCRdb independently ran MiXCR on the 5' RACE reads; one entry per CDR3 protein. The table includes under 300,000 distinct CDR3 sequences, about 7.1% detected once. This sample comprised CD4+ T cells sorted from PBMCs, obtained 15 days after the yellow fever booster vaccination. These receptors were taken from a man aged 30 to 39 who received the YFV17D yellow fever vaccine.

This clonotype has just a few counts. V gene TRBV10-3 combines with J gene TRBJ2-1; possibly TRBD1 for D (5 bases). The CDR3 is 15 residues long. The ends were cut back, 4 bases at V and 5 bases at J, with 15 bases in the middle. Germline V gives CDR1 ENHRY, CDR2 SYGVKD. The CDR3 is CAISGRGSGDNEQFF. The CDR3 DNA follows: TGTGCCATCAGTGGTAGGGGAAGTGGGGACAATGAGCAGTTCTTC.

This clonotype showed up just a few times. J is TRBJ2-1 and V is TRBV29-1; D gene unclear. The CDR3 extends over 13 amino acids. V gave up 5 bases and J gave up 6 bases, with 14 bases separating them. Per germline, CDR1 SQVTM and CDR2 ANQGSEA. CDR3 sequence: CSVPASSSNEQFF. CDR3 nucleotides: TGCAGCGTTCCCGCGTCGAGTTCCAATGAGCAGTTCTTC.

The chain is built from TRBV21-1 and TRBJ2-7; the D segment call TRBD1 is taken from the table without a DNA check. TRBV21-1 has pseudogene status. This CDR3 is 16 amino acids long. In DNA form, the CDR3 reads TGTGCCAGCAGCAAAGGTGGAAAGAGACAGGACTACGAGCAGTACTTC. This gives the protein CASSKGGKRQDYEQYF.

This clonotype was observed many times. The V call is TRBV5-1, the J call TRBJ2-1; D not resolved. The length of the CDR3 is 14 residues. Germline loops: CDR1 SGHRS, CDR2 YFSETQ. Trimming shortened V by 5 bases and J by 6 bases, and 15 bases separated the two germline ends. In DNA form, the CDR3 reads TGCGCCAGCAGTATAATCGGCCTTATCAATGAGCAGTTCTTC. Protein sequence: CASSIIGLINEQFF.

There are many counts of this clonotype. One end of the junction does not line up with germline, which may come from a read error. The chain recombines TRBV18 with TRBJ2-7, with TRBD2 as a possible D gene (6 bases). Germline CDR1 reads KGHSH; CDR2 reads LQKENI. This CDR3 is 13 amino acids long. The CDR3 nucleotides are TGTGCCAGCTCTCCCGGGACTGAGGACGAGGAGTACTTC. Protein: CASSPGTEDEEYF.

J is TRBJ1-6 and V is TRBV4-3; D not resolved. CDR1 and CDR2 (germline): LGHNA, YSLEER. Between the trimmed V and J ends, which lost 4 bases and 5 bases, there was a span of 9 bases. This CDR3 is 14 amino acids long. The CDR3 is CASSPEVNNSPLHF. In DNA, the CDR3 is TGCGCCAGCAGCCCGGAGGTTAATAATTCACCCCTCCACTTT.

The genes are TRBV19 and TRBJ2-1, with D hard to call. Deletions cut 4 bases from V and 8 bases from J, with 15 bases between. The CDR3 is 14 residues long. CDR1 and CDR2 (germline): LNHDA, SQIVND (reference sequence). The CDR3 DNA is TGTGCCAGTAGTACCCTCATAGGAGTTGATGAGCAGTTCTTC. It is translated as CASSTLIGVDEQFF.

In DNA, the CDR3 is TGTGCCAGCAGCCTCAGTTACGGCCAGGCCTTTCCAGATACGCAGTATTTT. Translating it yields CASSLSYGQAFPDTQYF. The chain is built from TRBV7-2 and TRBJ2-3, with unresolved D. Germline values: CDR1 SGHTA, CDR2 FQGNSA. Trimming pared 5 bases from V and 4 bases from J, leaving 22 bases between. The CDR3 runs 17 residues. Full variable domain (missing parts from reference TRBV7-2 and TRBJ2-3): GAGVSQSPSNKVTEKGKDVELRCDPISGHTALYWYRQSLGQGLEFLIYFQGNSAPDKSGLPSDRFSAERTGGSVSTLTIQRTQQEDSAVYLCASSLSYGQAFPDTQYFGPGTRLTVL.

The CDR3 reads CASWLPPGQGRYNEQFF. DNA of the CDR3: TGTGCCAGCTGGCTCCCCCCGGGACAGGGTCGGTACAATGAGCAGTTCTTC. This rearrangement joins TRBV7-2 to TRBJ2-1; 9 bases fit TRBD1. Germline loops: CDR1 SGHTA, CDR2 FQGNSA. The CDR3 length is 17 residues. Trimming at V came to 8 bases and at J to 4 bases, leaving 15 bases not matched to a gene.

V usage is TRBV28 and J usage is TRBJ2-5; D uncertain. The length of the CDR3 is 13 residues. Germline CDR1 reads MDHEN; CDR2 reads SYDVKM. The V and J ends lost 3 bases and 5 bases respectively, with 10 bases between them. Here the CDR3 DNA reads TGTGCCAGCAGTTTCCCCCTATTGGAGACCCAGTACTTC. Protein: CASSFPLLETQYF.

This rearrangement joins TRBV20-1 to TRBJ2-2, with 10 bases lining up with TRBD2. This CDR3 contains 15 residues. Germline trimming cut 4 bases from V and 5 bases from J; bases unmatched to any gene: 7. The germline CDR1 and CDR2 sequences are DFQATT and SNEGSKA (reference sequence). CDR3 DNA sequence: TGCAGTGCTAATCTAGCGGGAGCTTTGACCGGGGAGCTGTTTTTT. Protein sequence: CSANLAGALTGELFF.

There are many counts of this clonotype. The CDR3 coding sequence is TGTGCCAGCAGCTTAATTACTGCGTCCACAGATACGCAGTATTTT. Translated: CASSLITASTDTQYF. The genes are TRBV7-3 and TRBJ2-3; D call uncertain. Germline V gene sequence: CDR1 SGHTA, CDR2 FQGTGA. The CDR3 runs to 15 residues. The germline V and J ends were trimmed by 1 base and 2 bases, with 10 bases remaining between them. Complete variable domain (other parts from reference TRBV7-3 and TRBJ2-3): GAGVSQTPSNKVTEKGKYVELRCDPISGHTALYWYRQSLGQGPEFLIYFQGTGAADDSGLPNDRFFAVRPEGSVSTLKIQRTERGDSAVYLCASSLITASTDTQYFGPGTRLTVL.

The genes are TRBV7-2 and TRBJ2-1, with TRBD1 as a possible D gene (5 bases). This CDR3 spans 14 amino acids. CDR1 SGHTA and CDR2 FQGNSA come from the germline V gene. Trimming removed 1 base at V and 7 bases at J, with 11 bases between. CDR3 coding DNA: TGTGCCAGCAGCTTAGGTGGGGCCTTGAATGAGCAGTTCTTC. Its protein is CASSLGGALNEQFF.

To note about this clonotype: An end of the junction differs from the germline gene, which may be a read error. The J gene is TRBJ2-1, the V gene TRBV5-1; D gene unclear. The CDR3 extends over 14 amino acids. Germline lookup yields CDR1 SGHRS and CDR2 YFSETQ. For the CDR3, the DNA is TGCGCCAGCAGCCCGGAAGGAACCTACGATGAGCAGTTCTTC. Protein: CASSPEGTYDEQFF.

This clonotype was found a few times. The CDR3 DNA reads as TGCAGTGCTAGAGGCAGGGGAAAGGAGACCCAGTACTTC. This translates into CSARGRGKETQYF. The genes are TRBV20-1 and TRBJ2-5; possibly TRBD1 for D (6 bases). Germline V lookup: CDR1 DFQATT, CDR2 SNEGSKA (reference sequence). The CDR3 runs to 13 residues. Trimming took 1 base from V and 5 from J, leaving 11 bases between them.

This clonotype came up many times. This chain connects TRBV6-5 to TRBJ2-1; 16 bases are a match to TRBD2. This CDR3 has 13 residues. V lost 10 bases, J lost 13 bases, and 7 bases stayed unmatched. Germline CDR1 is MNHEY and CDR2 is SVGAGI. The chain's CDR3 is CATAGTSGRAQFF. DNA for the CDR3: TGTGCCACCGCCGGGACTAGCGGGAGGGCTCAGTTCTTC.

Many counts were recorded for this clonotype. V and J are TRBV11-2 and TRBJ2-2, with TRBD1 matching over 12 bases. Per germline, CDR1 SGHAT and CDR2 FQNNGV. The CDR3 extends over 19 amino acids. With 5 bases clipped from V and 1 base from J, the junction kept 11 bases outside the gene matches. This CDR3 is CASSQWDRGPPLNTGELFF. For the CDR3, the DNA is TGTGCCAGCAGCCAATGGGACAGGGGGCCCCCTTTGAACACCGGGGAGCTGTTTTTT.

CDR3 sequence reads: CASSYKLTSGNDEQYF. The CDR3 DNA reads TGCGCCAGCAGCTATAAACTTACTAGCGGGAATGACGAGCAGTACTTC. V is TRBV5-1 and J is TRBJ2-7, with 10 nucleotides matching TRBD2. This CDR3 region has 16 residues. Per germline, CDR1 SGHRS and CDR2 YFSETQ. Trimming removed 3 bases from V and 5 bases from J; junction bases left unmatched: 11.

This clonotype came up a few times. This chain links TRBV5-6 with TRBJ2-7; no definite D call. The CDR3 contains 14 residues. Germline V gene sequence: CDR1 SGHDT, CDR2 YYEEEE. Trimming took off 0 bases at V and 2 bases at J, with 9 bases between the two ends. The CDR3, as DNA: TGTGCCAGCAGCTTGGCAGGCTCCGCCTACGAGCAGTACTTC. Translated, it gives CASSLAGSAYEQYF.

This rearrangement joins TRBV11-1 to TRBJ2-2; no definite D call. This CDR3 comprises 17 residues. Trimming cost V 5 bases and J 1 base, with 17 bases left between them. CDR1 is SGHAT and CDR2 is FQDESV in the germline V gene (reference sequence). CDR3 sequence: CASSPSGYLRNTGELFF. The CDR3 region has the DNA TGTGCCAGCAGCCCGAGTGGGTACCTAAGGAACACCGGGGAGCTGTTTTTT.

This clonotype was seen at least ten times. The genes are TRBV12-3 or TRBV12-4 and TRBJ2-1; 8 bases are shared with TRBD2. The J segment lost 6 bases and the V segment lost 7 bases, leaving 11 bases of the junction unmatched. This CDR3 contains 15 residues. The CDR3 sequence is CASTIDGLAGNEQFF. For the CDR3, the DNA is TGTGCCAGCACCATAGATGGGCTAGCGGGCAATGAGCAGTTCTTC.

This rearrangement joins TRBV7-2 to TRBJ2-7; tentatively, D is TRBD1 (6 bases). The CDR3 runs 13 residues. Trimming took off 5 bases at V and 9 bases at J, with 17 bases between the two ends. Germline values: CDR1 SGHTA, CDR2 FQGNSA. The CDR3: CASSPVRGVGQYF. CDR3 bases: TGTGCCAGCAGCCCCGTCAGGGGAGTAGGGCAGTACTTC.

There are many counts of this clonotype. V gene TRBV10-3 combines with J gene TRBJ1-2, with D unresolved. The CDR3 has 12 amino acids. The V end lost 7 bases, the J end lost 0 bases, and 6 bases lay between the germline ends. The germline V gene encodes CDR1 ENHRY and CDR2 SYGVKD. CDR3 nucleotides: TGTGCCATCAAAGATACTAACTATGGCTACACCTTC. Its translation: CAIKDTNYGYTF.

This clonotype was seen more than once but under ten times. The chain links TRBV7-8 to TRBJ2-3; D is possibly TRBD1 or TRBD2 (5 bases each). Looked up from germline, CDR1 is SGHVS and CDR2 is FQNEAQ. Trimming left V 5 bases short and J 5 bases short, with 20 bases between. The CDR3 totals 16 residues. CDR3 sequence reads: CASSPLAVGAGDTQYF. DNA for the CDR3: TGTGCCAGCAGCCCCCTCGCGGTCGGGGCGGGAGATACGCAGTATTTT.

J is TRBJ1-3 and V is TRBV5-6; 7 positions agree with TRBD1. This CDR3 spans 12 amino acids. The V segment lost 3 bases and the J segment 14 bases; nucleotides outside the gene matches: 8. CDR1 and CDR2 from the germline V gene are SGHDT and YYEEEE. This CDR3 reads CASSYQQGNVYF. CDR3 sequence (DNA): TGTGCCAGCAGCTATCAACAGGGGAATGTATATTTT.

In its sample, this clonotype was seen a few times. The chain is built from TRBV7-9 and TRBJ2-1, with 12 positions matching TRBD2. Germline CDR1 reads SEHNR; CDR2 reads FQNEAQ (reference sequence). The CDR3 length is 17 residues. V shed 3 bases, J shed 5 bases, and the junction held 8 bases outside the gene matches. CDR3 coding DNA: TGTGCCAGCAGCTTTCCCCTAGCGGGAGGGCCCCACAATGAGCAGTTCTTC. Amino acids: CASSFPLAGGPHNEQFF.

There are a few counts of this clonotype. The gene calls are TRBV7-2 and TRBJ1-5; no reliable D call. Germline V CDR1 and CDR2: SGHTA, FQGNSA. Trimming pared 1 base from V and 6 bases from J, leaving 16 bases between. CDR3 length: 16 amino acids. The CDR3 spells CASSLVLGGPTQPQHF. As DNA, the CDR3 is TGTGCCAGCAGCTTAGTGTTAGGAGGGCCCACTCAGCCCCAGCATTTT.

This clonotype was seen a few times. This chain uses TRBV7-9 with TRBJ2-1; 12 bases are shared with TRBD2. Trimming took 5 bases from V and 8 from J; bases not matched to a gene: 7. Per germline, CDR1 SEHNR and CDR2 FQNEAQ (reference sequence). The CDR3 is 15 amino acids. The CDR3: CASSKLAGGPHEQFF. The CDR3 DNA is TGTGCCAGCAGCAAGCTAGCGGGAGGGCCCCATGAGCAGTTCTTC.